This TCR beta chain came from a study of blood T cell repertoires in COVID-19. Study background: Whether acute or convalescent, the COVID-19 samples came from the United States, Italy and Spain. Sample material is recorded as cDNA or gDNA derived from T cells, B-cell-depleted T cells, or PBMCs.

Assay: immunoSEQ multiplex PCR; the TCRdb copy retains only in-frame clones and omits some. Of about 170,000 clones listed, approximately 84% are singletons. Patients at the Seattle site were enrolled during active infection and followed longitudinally. The J segment lost 4 bases and the V segment lost 1 base, leaving 7 bases of the junction unmatched. The CDR3 spans 16 residues. Germline-derived CDR1 and CDR2 are LGHNA and YSLEER. The chain is built from TRBV4-3 and TRBJ2-3; TRBD2 matches 8 bases. This TCR was sampled from a woman aged 80 or older with COVID-19, enrolled during active disease. Material for sequencing was peripheral blood. In nucleotides, the CDR3 is TGCGCCAGCAGCCAAGCGGGACTAGGAACGGCAGATACGCAGTATTTT. Translation: CASSQAGLGTADTQYF.